Listed below are T cell receptor beta chains from one sample, sequenced in a study of shared clonotypes between healthy human individuals. Assay: immunoSEQ multiplex PCR; the TCRdb copy retains only in-frame clones and omits some. The profile shows 2,500,000 or so clones, 80% to 95% of them singletons. Sequencing was carried out using naive CD4+ T cells from PBMCs. Receptors originate from a man younger than 35 in good health. Some clones in this sample may be carry-over from other donors' samples. Both conserved end residues are part of each CDR3. D genes are given only for firm matches. Clone size appears in some rows only: once, few, many, or a class for an expanded clone.

CDR3aa: CASRLSDRVTGELFF
CDR3nt: TGTGCCAGCAGACTTTCCGACAGGGTCACCGGGGAGCTGTTTTTT
j_gene: TRBJ2-2
abundance: NA
d_gene: TRBD1
v_gene: TRBV6-4

CDR3aa: CASRKDGSYNEQFF
CDR3nt: TGTGCCAGTAGAAAAGACGGCTCCTACAATGAGCAGTTCTTC
j_gene: TRBJ2-1
abundance: NA
d_gene: NA
v_gene: TRBV19

CDR3aa: CSVEEGTAGNTIYF
CDR3nt: TGCAGCGTTGAAGAAGGGACGGCCGGAAACACCATATATTTT
j_gene: TRBJ1-3
abundance: NA
d_gene: NA
v_gene: TRBV29-1

CDR3aa: CASSEHPGIQETQYF
CDR3nt: TGCGCCAGCAGCGAACACCCCGGGATCCAAGAGACCCAGTACTTC
j_gene: TRBJ2-5
abundance: NA
d_gene: NA
v_gene: TRBV5-1

CDR3aa: CASRDPNEKLFF
CDR3nt: TGTGCCAGCCGAGACCCTAATGAAAAACTGTTTTTT
j_gene: TRBJ1-4
abundance: NA
d_gene: NA
v_gene: TRBV6-5

CDR3aa: CASSPHRGTETQYF
CDR3nt: TGCGCCAGCAGCCCACACAGGGGTACAGAGACCCAGTACTTC
j_gene: TRBJ2-5
abundance: NA
d_gene: TRBD1
v_gene: TRBV5-1

CDR3aa: CASTGTNTDTQYF
CDR3nt: TGCGCCAGCACGGGGACTAACACAGATACGCAGTATTTT
j_gene: TRBJ2-3
abundance: NA
d_gene: TRBD2
v_gene: TRBV10-2

CDR3aa: CASSLFRNEETQYF
CDR3nt: TGTGCCAGCAGTTTATTCAGGAACGAAGAGACCCAGTACTTC
j_gene: TRBJ2-5
abundance: NA
d_gene: NA
v_gene: TRBV27

CDR3aa: CASGGGVEAFF
CDR3nt: TGTGCCAGCGGCGGCGGGGTGGAAGCTTTCTTT
j_gene: TRBJ1-1
abundance: NA
d_gene: NA
v_gene: TRBV2

CDR3aa: CASSPVGGRGAAQHF
CDR3nt: TGCGCCAGCAGCCCCGTGGGCGGACGTGGGGCAGCCCAGCATTTT
j_gene: TRBJ1-5
abundance: NA
d_gene: NA
v_gene: TRBV5-1

CDR3aa: CASSQAIYRGMNTEAFF
CDR3nt: TGTGCCAGCAGCCAAGCTATCTATCGAGGGATGAACACTGAAGCTTTCTTT
j_gene: TRBJ1-1
abundance: NA
d_gene: NA
v_gene: TRBV4-2

CDR3aa: CASSLALSTGPGNTIYF
CDR3nt: TGTGCCAGCAGCTTAGCGCTCTCCACCGGCCCTGGAAACACCATATATTTT
j_gene: TRBJ1-3
abundance: NA
d_gene: NA
v_gene: TRBV7-2

CDR3aa: CASSLPQYYQPQHF
CDR3nt: TGTGCCAGTAGTCTCCCCCAATATTATCAGCCCCAGCATTTT
j_gene: TRBJ1-5
abundance: NA
d_gene: NA
v_gene: TRBV19

CDR3aa: CASSSRNTDTQYF
CDR3nt: TGTGCCAGCAGCTCGCGAAACACAGATACGCAGTATTTT
j_gene: TRBJ2-3
abundance: NA
d_gene: NA
v_gene: TRBV9

CDR3aa: CASSLQSGSYEQYF
CDR3nt: TGTGCCAGCAGCCTACAAAGCGGATCCTACGAGCAGTACTTC
j_gene: TRBJ2-7
abundance: NA
d_gene: NA
v_gene: TRBV9

CDR3aa: CSAPRSTEAFF
CDR3nt: TGCAGTGCTCCTAGGAGCACTGAAGCTTTCTTT
j_gene: TRBJ1-1
abundance: NA
d_gene: NA
v_gene: TRBV20-1

CDR3aa: CAWSTPRPGRTEAFF
CDR3nt: TGTGCCTGGAGTACCCCCAGACCAGGGCGCACTGAAGCTTTCTTT
j_gene: TRBJ1-1
abundance: NA
d_gene: NA
v_gene: TRBV30

CDR3aa: CASSAGTNYGYTF
CDR3nt: TGTGCCAGCAGTGCAGGGACAAACTATGGCTACACCTTC
j_gene: TRBJ1-2
abundance: few
d_gene: NA
v_gene: TRBV2

CDR3aa: CAISVGPPTGNQPQHF
CDR3nt: TGTGCCATCAGTGTTGGCCCCCCGACCGGCAATCAGCCCCAGCATTTT
j_gene: TRBJ1-5
abundance: NA
d_gene: NA
v_gene: TRBV10-3

CDR3aa: CASSKDNEQFF
CDR3nt: TGTGCCAGCAGCAAAGACAATGAGCAGTTCTTC
j_gene: TRBJ2-1
abundance: few
d_gene: NA
v_gene: TRBV5-4

CDR3aa: CSVGGQGLSLEQFF
CDR3nt: TGCAGCGTTGGCGGACAGGGGCTTAGTCTTGAGCAGTTCTTC
j_gene: TRBJ2-1
abundance: NA
d_gene: TRBD1
v_gene: TRBV29-1

CDR3aa: CASSLTGPGNTQYF
CDR3nt: TGTGCCAGCAGCTTAACCGGGCCCGGTAATACGCAGTATTTT
j_gene: TRBJ2-3
abundance: NA
d_gene: NA
v_gene: TRBV11-3

CDR3aa: CASSLRTGGVDTQYF
CDR3nt: TGCGCCAGCAGCCTTCGGACAGGGGGCGTAGATACGCAGTATTTT
j_gene: TRBJ2-3
abundance: once
d_gene: TRBD1
v_gene: TRBV4-3

CDR3aa: CASSPPILGGGYTF
CDR3nt: TGTGCCAGCAGCCCACCTATTCTCGGGGGTGGCTACACCTTC
j_gene: TRBJ1-2
abundance: NA
d_gene: NA
v_gene: TRBV5-6

CDR3aa: CASWVGGGTDTQYF
CDR3nt: TGTGCCTCCTGGGTGGGGGGCGGCACAGATACGCAGTATTTT
j_gene: TRBJ2-3
abundance: NA
d_gene: NA
v_gene: TRBV2